The 21 T cell receptor beta chains below were found in one sample sequenced in a study of CD8+ T cells in alopecia areata. As the sequencing template, cDNA was produced by extracting RNA and reverse transcribing it. Generated by immunoSEQ multiplex PCR, the TCRdb table keeps only in-frame clones and is missing some. Captured here are about 300,000 clones, none seen once; the top ten comprise more than 1%. After pooling, cutaneous lymph node cells were sorted with CD4, CD8alpha, NKG2D, NKG2ACE and other markers. Sequencing was done on a sample of CD4+ T cells sorted from a lymph node. The source of these receptors is a C3H/HeJ mouse with alopecia areata. The strain's MHC: H2-k.

This clone occurred a few times. Gene names follow the mouse nomenclature. The read ends 4 residues shy of where the CDR3 ends; the end is completed using the germline J gene. The J gene is TRBJ2-7, the V gene TRBV1; 8 bases match TRBD2. CDR1 is NSQYPW, CDR2 LRSPGD, per germline (reference sequence). There are 14 residues in the CDR3. The CDR3 sequence: CTCSAPAGGYEQYF. The part of the CDR3 DNA that was read is TGCACCTGCAGTGCGCCCGCTGGGGGGTAT.

With respect to this clone: The gene names here belong to mouse. The CDR3 end is not reached by the read, which stops 4 residues before it; the germline J gene fills it in. Other DNA sequences in this sample translate to the same CDR3. The gene calls are TRBV4 and TRBJ2-7; 10 bases line up with TRBD1. This CDR3 is built from 14 residues. V lost 4 bases, J lost 0 bases, and 0 bases stayed unmatched. In germline, CDR1 is LGHDT, CDR2 YNNKQL (reference sequence). The sequenced part of the CDR3 DNA is TGTGCCAGCAGCTGGACAGGGGGCTCCTAT. Translating gives CASSWTGGSY. The entire CDR3 protein reads CASSWTGGSYEQYF.

As regards this clone: Germline and genes here are mouse. CDR3 region: CASRTGAEQFF. The CDR3 bases that were read are TGTGCCAGCAGAACAGGGGCT. The chain employs TRBV19 and TRBJ2-1, with D possibly matching TRBD1 (6 bases). From the germline J gene comes the end of the CDR3, since the read stops 4 residues before it. Germline lookup yields CDR1 FNHDT and CDR2 SITEND (reference sequence). The CDR3 runs to 11 residues.

This clone was seen more than once but under ten times. Since a much larger clone is just one base distant, this may be a read error. The genes and germline here are from mouse. The read gets to within 4 residues of the CDR3 end, and the germline J gene fills in the rest. Additional DNA sequences in this sample encode the identical CDR3. V is TRBV13-2 and J is TRBJ2-1; 11 nucleotides agree with TRBD2. V trimming: 2 bases; J trimming: 3 bases; junction bases outside the gene matches: 1. This CDR3 spans 15 amino acids. CDR1 NNHNN and CDR2 SYGAGS come from the germline V gene (reference sequence). CDR3 residues: CASGEGLGGYAEQFF. The DNA read from the CDR3 is TGTGCCAGCGGTGAAGGACTGGGGGGCTATGCT.

This clone turned up a few times. It is unclear where the CDR3 begins or ends on the DNA, so no DNA is shown, and the CDR3 is as TCRdb lists it. Gene labels here are mouse ones. The genes are TRBV23 and TRBJ2-1; the DNA was not compared with TRBD1, the D call given in the table. CDR1 KGHTA and CDR2 FQNQQP come from the germline V gene. The CDR3 has 14 amino acids, counting both end residues. The CDR3 here is CAPAARGVYAEQFF.

In its sample, this clone was seen a few times. The gene symbols are mouse symbols. Read sequence stops 4 residues before the CDR3 end, and the germline J gene provides the missing end. The V call is TRBV13-1, the J call TRBJ2-1, with TRBD1 matching over 9 bases. CDR3 length: 16 residues. CDR1 and CDR2 from the germline V gene are NSHNY and SYGAGN. V was pared by 1 base and J by 4 bases, with 6 bases of the junction left unmatched. The sequenced CDR3 bases are TGTGCCAGCAGTGATCACCCGGGACAGGGATATGCT. This gives the protein CASSDHPGQGYA. The entire CDR3 sequence reads CASSDHPGQGYAEQFF.

As regards this clone: Gene names and germline match the mouse. CDR3 DNA, as far as it was read: TGTGCTAGCAGTTTATCGACGCTGGGTGCAGAA. Translated, it gives CASSLSTLGAE. The entire CDR3 sequence reads CASSLSTLGAETLYF. The chain combines TRBV29 with TRBJ2-3; D is uncertain. The missing CDR3 end, 4 residues past where the read stops, is filled in from the germline J gene. Germline V lookup: CDR1 MSHET, CDR2 SYDVDS. This CDR3 spans 15 amino acids. Trimming took off 0 bases at V and 1 base at J, with 8 bases between the two ends.

With regard to this clone: Genes and germline are mouse. The read ends 4 residues early relative to the CDR3; the germline J gene fills the gap. The gene calls are TRBV5 and TRBJ1-1; 9 positions match TRBD1. Germline loops: CDR1 LGHNA, CDR2 YNLKQL (reference sequence). J was trimmed by 1 base and V by 4 bases; bases with no gene match: 4. CDR3 length: 15 residues. CDR3 DNA, as far as it was read: TGTGCCAGCAGCCTAGAGGGACAGGGGAACACA. It codes for CASSLEGQGNT. The entire CDR3 reads CASSLEGQGNTEVFF.

A note on this clone: Gene names and germline refer to mouse. The DNA ends 4 residues before the CDR3 does, and the rest of the CDR3 is filled in from the germline J gene. This rearrangement joins TRBV19 to TRBJ2-2; D is perhaps TRBD1 (6 bases). V lost 2 bases to trimming and J lost 0 bases, with 11 bases between them. Germline V gives CDR1 FNHDT, CDR2 SITEND (reference sequence). The length of the CDR3 is 16 residues. CDR3 bases read: TGTGCCAGCAGTATGGTAGGACAGACAAACACCGGG. Its protein product is CASSMVGQTNTG. The complete CDR3 protein is CASSMVGQTNTGQLYF.

Notes on this clone: Gene names refer to mouse genes. The DNA ends 4 residues before the CDR3 does, and the rest of the CDR3 is filled in from the germline J gene. The chain has TRBV1 and TRBJ2-7, with D perhaps matching TRBD2 (6 bases). CDR1 is NSQYPW, CDR2 LRSPGD, per germline (reference sequence). The CDR3 runs to 14 residues. This chain's CDR3 is CTCSAEAGTYEQYF. The sequenced CDR3 bases are TGCACCTGCAGTGCAGAGGCAGGGACTTAT.

A note on this clone: The listed genes are named as in mouse. The CDR3 spells CAWSRQGPDYTF. The CDR3 bases that were read are TGTGCCTGGAGCCGACAGGGCCCC. This chain connects TRBV31 to TRBJ1-2; 7 bases are a match to TRBD1. The observed sequence ends 4 residues before the CDR3 terminus, with the missing tail filled in from the germline J gene. CDR3 length: 12 amino acids. Germline CDR1 reads GKSSPN; CDR2 reads SITVG.

This clone turned up a few times. The gene names given are mouse names. The sequenced fragment ends 4 residues before the CDR3 boundary, so the rest is inferred from the germline J gene. The chain joins TRBV14 to TRBJ2-5; no reliable D call. CDR3 size: 12 residues. In germline, CDR1 is SGHDT, CDR2 FRDEAV. V lost 4 bases and J lost 0, with 3 bases in between. CDR3 residues: CASSLNQDTQYF. Incomplete CDR3 DNA: TGTGCCAGCAGTCTTAACCAAGAC.

Concerning this clone itself: Here the gene names and germline are mouse. Read data end 4 residues before the CDR3 end; the end is taken from the germline J gene. Other nucleotide sequences in the sample specify the same CDR3. The chain is built from TRBV1 and TRBJ2-2, with D possibly TRBD2 on 6 matching bases. The CDR3 is made up of 15 amino acids. The germline CDR1 and CDR2 sequences are NSQYPW and LRSPGD (reference sequence). Deletions cut 3 bases from V and 0 bases from J, with 8 bases between. The CDR3 is CTCSAGGSNTGQLYF. The part of the CDR3 DNA that was read is TGCACCTGCAGTGCCGGGGGGTCAAACACCGGG.

A few counts support this clone. The gene names here belong to mouse. The read terminates 4 residues before the CDR3 end, so the remaining end is supplied by the germline J gene. V usage is TRBV13-1 and J usage is TRBJ2-2; 7 bases align to TRBD2. This CDR3 region has 16 residues. Unmatched junction bases numbered 5, after V lost 2 bases and J lost 1 base. Looked up from germline, CDR1 is NSHNY and CDR2 is SYGAGN. Incomplete CDR3 DNA: TGTGCCAGCAGTGAGGGCTGGGGGTTAAACACCGGG. This codes for CASSEGWGLNTG. The CDR3 as a whole reads CASSEGWGLNTGQLYF.

This clone appeared a few times. Each gene name is a mouse one. The CDR3 end is not reached by the read, which stops 4 residues before it; the germline J gene fills it in. The chain employs TRBV5 and TRBJ1-1, with 9 bases that match TRBD1. The junction had 1 base not matched to a gene; V was cut back by 5 bases and J by 0 bases. The germline V gene has CDR1 LGHNA and CDR2 YNLKQL (reference sequence). The CDR3 loop spans 14 amino acids. The part of the CDR3 DNA that was read is TGTGCCAGCAGCGACAGGGGGGAGAACACA. It yields the protein CASSDRGENT. The entire CDR3 protein is CASSDRGENTEVFF.

This clone appeared a few times. All gene names here are mouse names. The read terminates 4 residues ahead of where the CDR3 ends, so the germline J gene completes it. V gene TRBV1 combines with J gene TRBJ1-1; weak D call: TRBD1 (6 bases). Trimming left V 0 bases short and J 4 bases short, with 9 bases between. Germline assignment: CDR1 NSQYPW and CDR2 LRSPGD (reference sequence). There are 14 residues in the CDR3. The covered CDR3 bases are TGCACCTGCAGTGCAGAAGGGGGTATCACA. Amino acid sequence: CTCSAEGGIT. The whole CDR3 sequence reads CTCSAEGGITEVFF.

Concerning this clone itself: Here the gene names and germline are mouse. The read stops 4 residues short of the end of the CDR3; the missing end is completed from the germline J gene. The chain employs TRBV13-3 and TRBJ2-5; tentatively, D is TRBD1 (5 bases). V lost 6 bases and J 1 base, leaving 9 bases between the germline ends. Germline assignment: CDR1 NNHDY and CDR2 SYVADS. This CDR3 contains 13 residues. The DNA read from the CDR3 is TGTGCCAGCAAAAGGACATACCAAGAC. Its translation is CASKRTYQD. The complete CDR3 reads CASKRTYQDTQYF.

This clone showed up just a few times. Gene names refer to mouse genes. The DNA ends 4 residues before the CDR3 does, and the rest of the CDR3 is filled in from the germline J gene. The rearrangement uses TRBV19 and TRBJ2-7; the match to TRBD2 covers 8 bases. The trim removed 4 bases at V and 0 bases at J, leaving 6 bases unmatched. CDR3 length: 15 amino acids. Germline V gives CDR1 FNHDT, CDR2 SITEND (reference sequence). This chain's CDR3 is CASSLWGGSSYEQYF. Partial CDR3 DNA: TGTGCCAGCAGTTTGTGGGGGGGGAGCTCCTAT.

This clone appeared a few times. Germline and genes: mouse. Read data end 4 residues before the CDR3 end; the end is taken from the germline J gene. This chain joins TRBV19 and TRBJ2-7; TRBD1 matches 7 bases. The CDR3 loop spans 14 amino acids. V was pared by 5 bases and J by 3 bases, with 8 bases of the junction left unmatched. Germline-derived CDR1 and CDR2 are FNHDT and SITEND (reference sequence). The chain's CDR3 is CASSNTGENYEQYF. The part of the CDR3 DNA that was read is TGTGCCAGCAGCAATACAGGGGAAAACTAT.

This clone was seen a few times. Mouse germline and gene names are used. The CDR3 end is not reached by the read, which stops 4 residues before it; the germline J gene fills it in. This same CDR3 is encoded by further DNA sequences in the sample. The chain joins TRBV1 to TRBJ2-4; maybe TRBD1 (7 bases). Germline V lookup: CDR1 NSQYPW, CDR2 LRSPGD (reference sequence). CDR3 size: 14 residues. CDR3 DNA (partial): TGCACCTGCAGTGCAGGAGGGGGCGGAAAC. Its translation is CTCSAGGGGN. The whole CDR3 sequence is CTCSAGGGGNTLYF.

This clone was recorded a few times. Mouse names are used for the genes. The CDR3 DNA, read in part, is TGTGCCAGCAGTATGCCTGGGGGGGCAGGTGAC. This gives the protein CASSMPGGAGD. The entire CDR3 protein is CASSMPGGAGDTQYF. The gene calls are TRBV19 and TRBJ2-5; TRBD2 agrees at 10 bases. With the read ending 4 residues before the CDR3 end, the germline J gene is used to fill in that end. Germline V gene data show CDR1 as FNHDT and CDR2 as SITEND (reference sequence). The CDR3 contains 15 residues.